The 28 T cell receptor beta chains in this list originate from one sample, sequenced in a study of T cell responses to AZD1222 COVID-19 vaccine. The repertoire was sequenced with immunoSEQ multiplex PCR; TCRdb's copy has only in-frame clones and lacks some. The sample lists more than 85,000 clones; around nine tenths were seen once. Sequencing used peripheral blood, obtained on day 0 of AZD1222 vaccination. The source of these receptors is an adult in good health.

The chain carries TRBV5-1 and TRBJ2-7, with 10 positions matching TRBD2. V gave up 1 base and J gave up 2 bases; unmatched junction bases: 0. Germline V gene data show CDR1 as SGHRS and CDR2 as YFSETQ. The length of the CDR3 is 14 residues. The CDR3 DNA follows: TGCGCCAGCAGCTTGAGCGGGGGGGCCTACGAGCAGTACTTC. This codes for CASSLSGGAYEQYF.

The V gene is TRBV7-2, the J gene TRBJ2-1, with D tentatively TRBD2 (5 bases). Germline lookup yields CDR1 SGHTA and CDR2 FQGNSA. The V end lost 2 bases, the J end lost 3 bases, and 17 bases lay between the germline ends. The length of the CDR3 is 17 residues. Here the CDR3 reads CASSLRSGVGYYNEQFF. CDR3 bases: TGTGCCAGCAGCTTAAGGTCCGGGGTGGGGTACTACAATGAGCAGTTCTTC.

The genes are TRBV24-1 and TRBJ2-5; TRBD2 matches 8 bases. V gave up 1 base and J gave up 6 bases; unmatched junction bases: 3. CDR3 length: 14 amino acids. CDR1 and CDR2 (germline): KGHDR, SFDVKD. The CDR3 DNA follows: TGTGCCACCAGTGATTTCACTAGCGGAAAGACCCAGTACTTC. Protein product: CATSDFTSGKTQYF.

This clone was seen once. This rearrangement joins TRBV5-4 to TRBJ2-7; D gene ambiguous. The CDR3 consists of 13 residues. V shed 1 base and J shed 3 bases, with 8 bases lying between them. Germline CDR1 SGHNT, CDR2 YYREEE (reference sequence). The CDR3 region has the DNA TGTGCCAGCAGCTTGTACTACCACTACGAGCAGTACTTC. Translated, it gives CASSLYYHYEQYF.

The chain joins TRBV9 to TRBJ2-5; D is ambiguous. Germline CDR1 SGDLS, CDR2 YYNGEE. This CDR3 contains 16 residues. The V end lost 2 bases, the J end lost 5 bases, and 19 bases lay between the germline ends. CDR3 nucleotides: TGTGCCAGCAGCGTGGGGTTGATCCCGTCGGGCGAGACCCAGTACTTC. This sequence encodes CASSVGLIPSGETQYF.

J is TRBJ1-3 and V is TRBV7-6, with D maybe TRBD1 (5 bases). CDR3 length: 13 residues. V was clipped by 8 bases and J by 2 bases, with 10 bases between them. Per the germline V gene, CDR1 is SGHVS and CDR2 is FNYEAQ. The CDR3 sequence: CASRGSTGNTIYF. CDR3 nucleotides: TGTGCCAGCCGGGGGTCCACTGGAAACACCATATATTTT.

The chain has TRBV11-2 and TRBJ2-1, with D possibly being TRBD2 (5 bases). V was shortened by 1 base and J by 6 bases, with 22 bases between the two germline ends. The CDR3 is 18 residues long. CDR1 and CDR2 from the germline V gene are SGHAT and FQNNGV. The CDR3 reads CASSLVVRRDPEGNEQFF. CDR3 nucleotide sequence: TGTGCCAGCAGCTTAGTTGTAAGGCGTGACCCCGAGGGCAATGAGCAGTTCTTC. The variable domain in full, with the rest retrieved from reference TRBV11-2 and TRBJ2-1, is EAGVAQSPRYKIIEKRQSVAFWCNPISGHATLYWYQQILGQGPKLLIQFQNNGVVDDSQLPKDRFSAERLKGVDSTLKIQPAKLEDSAVYLCASSLVVRRDPEGNEQFFGPGTRLTVL.

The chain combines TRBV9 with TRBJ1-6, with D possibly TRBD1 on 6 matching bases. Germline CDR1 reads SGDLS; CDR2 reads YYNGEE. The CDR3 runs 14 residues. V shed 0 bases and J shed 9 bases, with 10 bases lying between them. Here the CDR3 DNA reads TGTGCCAGCAGCGTAGCCATACAGGGTTCACCCCTCCACTTT. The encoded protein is CASSVAIQGSPLHF. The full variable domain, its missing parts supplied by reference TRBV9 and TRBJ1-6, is DSGVTQTPKHLITATGQRVTLRCSPRSGDLSVYWYQQSLDQGLQFLIQYYNGEERAKGNILERFSAQQFPDLHSELNLSSLELGDSALYFCASSVAIQGSPLHFGNGTRLTVT.

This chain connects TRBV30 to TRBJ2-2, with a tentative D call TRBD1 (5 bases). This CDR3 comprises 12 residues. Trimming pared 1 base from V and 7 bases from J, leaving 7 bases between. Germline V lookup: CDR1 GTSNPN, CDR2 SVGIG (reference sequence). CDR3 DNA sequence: TGTGCCTGGAGTGGGCAGGGCGGGGAGCTGTTTTTT. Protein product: CAWSGQGGELFF. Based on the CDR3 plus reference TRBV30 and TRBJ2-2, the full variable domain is SQTIHQWPATLVQPVGSPLSLECTVEGTSNPNLYWYRQAAGRGLQLLFYSVGIGQISSEVPQNLSASRPQDRQFILSSKKLLLSDSGFYLCAWSGQGGELFFGEGSRLTVL.

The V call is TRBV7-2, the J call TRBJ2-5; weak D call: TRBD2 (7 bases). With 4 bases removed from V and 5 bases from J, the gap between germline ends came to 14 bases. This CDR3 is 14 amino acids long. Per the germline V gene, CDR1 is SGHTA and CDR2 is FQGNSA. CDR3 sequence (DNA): TGTGCCAGCAGCTCCACAGGGCGGGGGGAGACCCAGTACTTC. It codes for CASSSTGRGETQYF.

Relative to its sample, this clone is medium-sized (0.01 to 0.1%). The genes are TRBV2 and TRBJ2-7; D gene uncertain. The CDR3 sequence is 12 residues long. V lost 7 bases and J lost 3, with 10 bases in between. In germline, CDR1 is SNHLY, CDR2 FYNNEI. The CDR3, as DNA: TGTGCCAGCACTTGGTCCTACTACGAGCAGTACTTC. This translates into CASTWSYYEQYF.

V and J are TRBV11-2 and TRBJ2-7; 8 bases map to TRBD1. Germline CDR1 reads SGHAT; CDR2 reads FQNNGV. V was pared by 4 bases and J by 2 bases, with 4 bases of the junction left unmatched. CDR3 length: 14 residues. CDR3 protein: CASSYETGAYEQYF. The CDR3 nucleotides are TGTGCCAGCAGCTACGAGACAGGGGCCTACGAGCAGTACTTC.

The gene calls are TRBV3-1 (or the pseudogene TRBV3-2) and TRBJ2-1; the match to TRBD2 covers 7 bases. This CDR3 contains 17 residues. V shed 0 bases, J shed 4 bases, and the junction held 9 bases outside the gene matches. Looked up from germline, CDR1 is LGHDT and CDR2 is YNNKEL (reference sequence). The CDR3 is CASSQDGARGVYNEQFF. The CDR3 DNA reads TGTGCCAGCAGCCAAGATGGAGCCCGGGGGGTTTACAATGAGCAGTTCTTC.

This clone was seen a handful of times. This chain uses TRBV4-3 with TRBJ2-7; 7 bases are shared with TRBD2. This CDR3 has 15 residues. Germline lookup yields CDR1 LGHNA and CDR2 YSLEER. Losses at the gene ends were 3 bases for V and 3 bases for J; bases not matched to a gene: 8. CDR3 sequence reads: CASSQGSGDLYEQYF. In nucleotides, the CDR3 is TGCGCCAGCAGCCAGGGAAGCGGGGACCTCTACGAGCAGTACTTC.

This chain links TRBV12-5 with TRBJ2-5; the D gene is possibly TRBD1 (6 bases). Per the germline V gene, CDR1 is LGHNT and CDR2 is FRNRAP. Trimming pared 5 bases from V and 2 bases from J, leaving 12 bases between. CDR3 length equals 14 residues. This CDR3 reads CASGTGQPQETQYF. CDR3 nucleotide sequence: TGTGCTAGTGGTACAGGACAGCCTCAAGAGACCCAGTACTTC.

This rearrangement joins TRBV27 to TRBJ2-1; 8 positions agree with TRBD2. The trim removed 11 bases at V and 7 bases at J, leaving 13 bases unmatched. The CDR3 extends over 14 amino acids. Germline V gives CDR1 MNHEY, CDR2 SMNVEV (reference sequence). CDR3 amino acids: CAPSPSGFCNEQFF. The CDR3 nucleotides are TGTGCCCCAAGCCCTAGCGGGTTCTGTAATGAGCAGTTCTTC.

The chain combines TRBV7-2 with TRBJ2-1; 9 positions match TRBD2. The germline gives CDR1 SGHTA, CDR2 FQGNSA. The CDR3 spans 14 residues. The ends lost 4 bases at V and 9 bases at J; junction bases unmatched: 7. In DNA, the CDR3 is TGTGCCAGCAGCTATACGGGACTAGCCAGTGAGCAGTTCTTC. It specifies CASSYTGLASEQFF.

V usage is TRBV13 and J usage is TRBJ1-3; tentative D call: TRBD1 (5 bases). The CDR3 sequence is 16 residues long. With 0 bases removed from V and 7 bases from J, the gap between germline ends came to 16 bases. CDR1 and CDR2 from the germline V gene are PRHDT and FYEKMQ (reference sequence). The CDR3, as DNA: TGTGCCAGCAGCTTAGGCCTTAGGATTGAGGGGAACACCATATATTTT. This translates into CASSLGLRIEGNTIYF. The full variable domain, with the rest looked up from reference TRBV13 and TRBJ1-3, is AAGVIQSPRHLIKEKRETATLKCYPIPRHDTVYWYQQGPGQDPQFLISFYEKMQSDKGSIPDRFSAQQFSDYHSELNMSSLELGDSALYFCASSLGLRIEGNTIYFGEGSWLTVV.

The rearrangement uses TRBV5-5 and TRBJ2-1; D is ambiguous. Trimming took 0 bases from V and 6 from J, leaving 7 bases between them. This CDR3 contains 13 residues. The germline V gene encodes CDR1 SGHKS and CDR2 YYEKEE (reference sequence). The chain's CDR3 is CASSLAELNEQFF. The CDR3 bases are TGTGCCAGCAGCTTGGCTGAGCTCAATGAGCAGTTCTTC.

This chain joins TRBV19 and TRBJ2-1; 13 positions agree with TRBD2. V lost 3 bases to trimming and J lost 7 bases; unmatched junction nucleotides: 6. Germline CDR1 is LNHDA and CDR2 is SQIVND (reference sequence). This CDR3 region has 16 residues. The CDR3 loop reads CASSIHTSGRGNEQFF. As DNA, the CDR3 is TGTGCCAGTAGTATTCATACTAGCGGGAGGGGAAATGAGCAGTTCTTC.

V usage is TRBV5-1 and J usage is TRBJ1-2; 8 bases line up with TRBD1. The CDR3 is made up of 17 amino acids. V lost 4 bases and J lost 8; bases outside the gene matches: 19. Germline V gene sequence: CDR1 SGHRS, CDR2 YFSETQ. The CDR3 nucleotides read TGCGCCAGCAGCCCACCCTCATCCGGGGACAGGCTCTCCGGCTACACCTTC. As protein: CASSPPSSGDRLSGYTF.

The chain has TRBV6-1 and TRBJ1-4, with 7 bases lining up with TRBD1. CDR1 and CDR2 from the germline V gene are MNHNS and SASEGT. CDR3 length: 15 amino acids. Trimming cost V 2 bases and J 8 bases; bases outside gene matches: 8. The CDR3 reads CASSEPPNRGEKLFF. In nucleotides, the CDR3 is TGTGCCAGCAGTGAACCCCCAAACAGGGGAGAAAAACTGTTTTTT.

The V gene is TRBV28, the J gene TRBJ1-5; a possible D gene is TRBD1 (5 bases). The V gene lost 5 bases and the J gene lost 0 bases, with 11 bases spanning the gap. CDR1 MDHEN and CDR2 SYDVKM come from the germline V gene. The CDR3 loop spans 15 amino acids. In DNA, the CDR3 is TGTGCCAGCAGTAATCAGGGATCTAGCAATCAGCCCCAGCATTTT. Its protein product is CASSNQGSSNQPQHF.

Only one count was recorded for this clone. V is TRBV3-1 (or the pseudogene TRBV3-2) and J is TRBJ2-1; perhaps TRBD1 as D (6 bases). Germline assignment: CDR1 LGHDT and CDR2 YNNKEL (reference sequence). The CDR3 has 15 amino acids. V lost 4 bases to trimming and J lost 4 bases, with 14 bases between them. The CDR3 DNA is TGTGCCAGCAGCCTCGAAAGACAGGCTTACAATGAGCAGTTCTTC. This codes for CASSLERQAYNEQFF.

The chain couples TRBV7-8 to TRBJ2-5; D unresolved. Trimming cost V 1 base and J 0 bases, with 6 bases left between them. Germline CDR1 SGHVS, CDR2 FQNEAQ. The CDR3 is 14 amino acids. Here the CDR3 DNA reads TGTGCCAGCAGCTTAGACCCGTACCAAGAGACCCAGTACTTC. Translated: CASSLDPYQETQYF.

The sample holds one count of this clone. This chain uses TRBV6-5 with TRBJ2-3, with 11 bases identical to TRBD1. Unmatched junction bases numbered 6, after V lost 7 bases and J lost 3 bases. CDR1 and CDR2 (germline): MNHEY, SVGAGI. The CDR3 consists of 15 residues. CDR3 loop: CASTRGTGGTDTQYF. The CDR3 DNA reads TGTGCCAGCACCCGAGGGACAGGGGGGACAGATACGCAGTATTTT.

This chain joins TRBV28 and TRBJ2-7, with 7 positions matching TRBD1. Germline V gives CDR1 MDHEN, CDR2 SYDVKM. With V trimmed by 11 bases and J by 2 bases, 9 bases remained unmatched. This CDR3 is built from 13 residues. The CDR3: CAGKRTGAYEQYF. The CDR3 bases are TGTGCCGGAAAAAGGACAGGAGCCTACGAGCAGTACTTC.

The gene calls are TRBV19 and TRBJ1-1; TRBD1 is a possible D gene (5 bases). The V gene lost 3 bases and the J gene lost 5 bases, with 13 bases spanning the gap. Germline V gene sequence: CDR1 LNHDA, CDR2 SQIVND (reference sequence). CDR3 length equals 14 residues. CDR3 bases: TGTGCCAGTAGTATTGTCGCAGGGCCTACTGAAGCTTTCTTT. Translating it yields CASSIVAGPTEAFF.